This TCR beta chain emerged from a study of PD-1 blockade in mismatch repair-deficient tumors. Study information: Patients had approximately 11 mismatch repair-deficient cancer types and were previously treated and progressing.

Remarks on this clone: Its antigen remains unknown.

Overall study results and limits: After pembrolizumab, tumor-resident clones rose rapidly, then generally contracted before radiologic responses.

The data were produced by immunoSEQ multiplex PCR, yet TCRdb's version contains in-frame clones alone and is incomplete. The sample contains over 14,000 clones, around four fifths of which appear only once. Indicated time point: 10-day in vitro stimulation with candidate neoantigen peptide 4. Each of several ELISpot-reactive candidate peptides was used for roughly 11-day stimulation. The V end lost 3 bases, the J end lost 2 bases, and 16 bases lay between the germline ends. The CDR3 is made up of 16 amino acids. The germline CDR1 and CDR2 sequences are MDHEN and SYDVKM. Material: cells cultured in vitro, obtained from a patient treated with pembrolizumab. The clonotype originates from an adult with mismatch repair-deficient cancer. The chain links TRBV28 to TRBJ1-1; D is perhaps TRBD1 (5 bases). CDR3 bases: TGTGCCAGCAGTTTGGGTGGGGGAAGCTATAACACTGAAGCTTTCTTT. The encoded protein is CASSLGGGSYNTEAFF.